What follows is one T cell receptor beta chain and its context. There was at least one pre-ART PBMC sample for each donor, plus at least two post-ART PBMC samples. The data were taken from a study of long-term antiretroviral therapy in people with HIV. J was trimmed by 1 base and V by 1 base; bases with no gene match: 16. The CDR3 has 20 amino acids. In germline, CDR1 is LGHNA, CDR2 YSLEER. Researchers ran immunoSEQ v3.0 at survey level. Clones were sequenced by immunoSEQ multiplex PCR, and TCRdb holds only the in-frame ones, with some missing. The top ten hold about 3.5% of the sample, which has around 36,000 clones, roughly 79% seen once.

This TCR derives from a man aged 50-60 years with HIV. The material was unsorted PBMCs, obtained 3 years after starting antiretroviral therapy. The rearrangement links TRBV4-3 to TRBJ2-7; 10 positions match TRBD2. CDR3 in DNA: TGCGCCAGCAGCCAAGCATGGCCGGGAGGGGCTAGCGGGAGATCCTACGAGCAGTACTTC. This encodes CASSQAWPGGASGRSYEQYF.